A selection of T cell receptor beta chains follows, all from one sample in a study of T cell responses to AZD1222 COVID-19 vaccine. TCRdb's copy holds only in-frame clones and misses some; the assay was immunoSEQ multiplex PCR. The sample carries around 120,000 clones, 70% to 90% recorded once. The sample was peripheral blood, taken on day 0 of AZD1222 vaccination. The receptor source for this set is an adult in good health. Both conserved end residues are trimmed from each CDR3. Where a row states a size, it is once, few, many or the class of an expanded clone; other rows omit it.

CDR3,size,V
ASSVEGILNEQF,-,TRBV9
ASSLAQGQGYGYT,-,TRBV5-4
ASSDGSGKNTGELF,-,TRBV9
AWSPQGETQY,-,TRBV30
ASTPEGYSGNTIY,-,TRBV2
ASSPDRGSNYGYT,-,TRBV18
ASSQYHRDPYEQY,few,TRBV4-1
ASSQDAGHGSEQY,-,TRBV3-1/TRBV3-2
ASSVTAEAYEQY,-,TRBV10-1
AILPGHRWDNSPLH,-,TRBV28
ASSNPGRSYEAF,-,TRBV18
ASSLTGTGANVLT,once,TRBV19
AWSVPGDSYEQY,-,TRBV30
ASSLQANTEAF,-,TRBV7-3
ASSLVGQGLAPLH,-,TRBV5-5
ASSELAAETQY,-,TRBV12-3/TRBV12-4
ASSPPAGYSYNEQF,-,TRBV18
ASSPRLGGGQTGYT,-,TRBV7-2
ASHLTQETQY,-,TRBV30
ASSQGGGNQPQH,-,TRBV18
ASSFLGTEIYEQY,-,TRBV27
ASSSGYQETQY,-,TRBV18
ASSLLGQGNYGYT,-,TRBV4-2
ASRVEGNQPQH,-,TRBV2
ASTLTGRGPNQPQH,-,TRBV19
ARDHRGGINYGYT,-,TRBV30
ASSADSGHNEQF,-,TRBV5-1
AWALAQGSAYGYT,-,TRBV30
ASSERRGGADTQY,once,TRBV25-1
ASSLVSGNTIY,-,TRBV12-3/TRBV12-4
ASSRTGANYGYT,-,TRBV5-1
ATSEDTGYNQPQH,-,TRBV24-1
ASSFSEAEAF,-,TRBV6-5
ASSLRMGYSTDTQY,-,TRBV14
ASSPRQAKHTDTQY,once,TRBV4-1
ASSLGQPYEQY,-,TRBV11-2
ASSQDWETQY,-,TRBV3-1/TRBV3-2
ASSLTSPYEQY,-,TRBV5-1
AAILGREDLMRKLF,-,TRBV3-1/TRBV3-2
ASSQERSNTGELF,-,TRBV3-1/TRBV3-2
AWSASGRPHEQY,-,TRBV30
ASSPDRRSNQPQH,-,TRBV6-5
SVSTGYEQY,-,TRBV29-1
ASSLWGGMADTQY,-,TRBV28
ASRDARDQPQH,once,TRBV19
ASSLPGLAVDEQF,-,TRBV5-6
ASSVGTSGYTGELF,few,TRBV9
ASSPTGLETQY,-,TRBV7-8
ASSSYITGANYGYT,-,TRBV6-2/TRBV6-3
ASSPRQGGGYEQF,-,TRBV7-3
ASSLGQLASINEQF,-,TRBV5-4
ASSFGTGGIIGRDSPLH,once,TRBV3-1/TRBV3-2